This T cell receptor (beta chain) was sequenced during a study of blood T cell repertoires in COVID-19. Sequencing used immunoSEQ multiplex PCR; TCRdb keeps in-frame clones, though not all of them. In the table there are some 68,000 clones, 88% of which are singletons. V lost 0 bases to trimming and J lost 2 bases; unmatched junction nucleotides: 2. The V gene's germline CDR1 is LNHNV and CDR2 YYDKDF (reference sequence). The CDR3 covers 16 residues. The J gene is TRBJ1-3, the V gene TRBV15; 9 bases match TRBD1. The clonotype was recovered from a human donor in a cohort sampled during active COVID-19. Sequencing was carried out using peripheral blood. CDR3 region: CATSREDRGPGNTIYF. The CDR3 DNA follows: TGTGCCACCAGCAGAGAGGACAGGGGTCCTGGAAACACCATATATTTT.